This passage covers 24 T cell receptor beta chains from one sample sequenced in a study of CD8+CD57+ T cells in acquired aplastic anemia. Profiling that covered TCR beta VDJ and CDR3 relied on genomic DNA as its template. One entry per CDR3 protein results from TCRdb running MiXCR on the reads. The sample lists approximately 50,000 distinct CDR3 sequences, about 78% occurring once. The source material was sorted CD4+, CD8+, or CD8+CD57+ T cells (not recorded which) from PBMCs. The receptors were sampled from a human donor in good health, serving as a control.

V usage is TRBV2 and J usage is TRBJ1-5; D is possibly TRBD1 (6 bases). The V end was cut by 1 base, the J end by 6 bases, with 7 bases between. Germline CDR1 SNHLY, CDR2 FYNNEI. The CDR3 covers 13 residues. The CDR3 DNA follows: TGTGCCAGCAGTGAAGGCAGGGGTCAGCCCCAGCATTTT. Its protein product is CASSEGRGQPQHF.

This clonotype was seen repeatedly, ten times or more. CDR3 bases: TGTGCCAGCAGTTATGGAGACAGGGGGACCTACGAGCAGTACTTC. Amino acid sequence: CASSYGDRGTYEQYF. The rearrangement uses TRBV5-8 and TRBJ2-7; 9 bases are shared with TRBD1. Germline V gene lookup returns CDR1 SGHTS and CDR2 YDEGEE. J gave up 2 bases and V 5 bases, and 8 bases lay outside the gene matches. The CDR3 length is 15 residues.

J is TRBJ1-2 and V is TRBV7-9, with D unclear. Germline CDR1 and CDR2: SEHNR and FQNEAQ (reference sequence). The CDR3 extends over 13 amino acids. V was trimmed by 6 bases and J by 4 bases, leaving 12 bases between them. The CDR3 nucleotides read TGTGCCAGCAGACAGCGAGGGAGCTATGGCTACACCTTC. Amino acids: CASRQRGSYGYTF.

V gene TRBV25-1 combines with J gene TRBJ1-6, with 7 bases matching TRBD1. J gave up 7 bases and V 8 bases, and 5 bases lay outside the gene matches. The CDR3 runs to 13 residues. Germline values: CDR1 MGHDK, CDR2 SYGVNS. In DNA form, the CDR3 reads TGTGCCAGCCGGGACAGATGGAATTCACCCCTCCACTTT. Translation: CASRDRWNSPLHF.

V usage is TRBV2 and J usage is TRBJ2-7; TRBD2 matches at 7 bases. The trim removed 1 base at V and 0 bases at J, leaving 9 bases unmatched. CDR3 length: 17 amino acids. Germline V gene data show CDR1 as SNHLY and CDR2 as FYNNEI. The CDR3 region has the DNA TGTGCCAGCAGTGAAGTAGTGACGGGGGGAAACTCCTACGAGCAGTACTTC. Translation: CASSEVVTGGNSYEQYF. Together with reference TRBV2 and TRBJ2-7, the CDR3 gives the full variable domain: EPEVTQTPSHQVTQMGQEVILRCVPISNHLYFYWYRQILGQKVEFLVSFYNNEISEKSEIFDDQFSVERPDGSNFTLKIRSTKLEDSAMYFCASSEVVTGGNSYEQYFGPGTRLTVT.

This clonotype was found a few times. V is TRBV15 and J is TRBJ2-3; 8 bases agree with TRBD2. V trimming: 5 bases; J trimming: 3 bases; junction bases outside the gene matches: 4. CDR3 length equals 14 residues. Germline V CDR1 and CDR2: LNHNV, YYDKDF (reference sequence). The CDR3 here is CATSGAGETDTQYF. CDR3 nucleotide sequence: TGTGCCACCAGCGGAGCGGGAGAGACAGATACGCAGTATTTT.

This chain uses TRBV9 with TRBJ2-7; D is possibly TRBD2 (7 bases). Germline-derived CDR1 and CDR2 are SGDLS and YYNGEE. Between the trimmed V and J ends, which lost 0 bases and 7 bases, there was a span of 11 bases. The CDR3 is 13 amino acids. The DNA of the CDR3 is TGTGCCAGCAGCGTAGCCAGGGGAGGGGAGCAGTACTTC. Its translation is CASSVARGGEQYF.

There are a few counts of this clonotype. This sequence joins TRBV24-1 and TRBJ2-7, with 10 bases aligning to TRBD1. CDR1 is KGHDR, CDR2 SFDVKD, per germline. The CDR3 totals 15 residues. V lost 10 bases and J lost 5; bases outside the gene matches: 13. CDR3 sequence reads: CATQPTGQGTHEQYF. In DNA, the CDR3 is TGTGCCACTCAACCCACGGGACAGGGGACACACGAGCAGTACTTC.

By frequency in the sample, this clonotype is medium-sized (0.01 to 0.1%). The chain carries TRBV10-3 and TRBJ1-2; 7 bases match TRBD1. CDR3 length equals 15 residues. CDR1 ENHRY and CDR2 SYGVKD come from the germline V gene. Trimming cost V 2 bases and J 7 bases; bases outside gene matches: 10. CDR3 DNA: TGTGCCATCAGTGAGAGCCAGGGGGTATTTGTTGGCTACACCTTC. This encodes CAISESQGVFVGYTF.

This clonotype ranks as medium-sized. The chain carries TRBV24-1 and TRBJ2-1, with 10 bases fitting TRBD2. Germline CDR1 reads KGHDR; CDR2 reads SFDVKD. The V and J ends lost 8 bases and 3 bases, in that order; junction bases with no gene match: 3. The CDR3 contains 14 residues. In DNA form, the CDR3 reads TGTGCCACCAAAGCGGGAGGGGGCTACAATGAGCAGTTCTTC. Protein: CATKAGGGYNEQFF.

This chain connects TRBV7-2 to TRBJ2-5, with D uncertain. The CDR3 totals 13 residues. Germline CDR1 is SGHTA and CDR2 is FQGNSA. The V end lost 1 base, the J end lost 5 bases, and 8 bases lay between the germline ends. CDR3 amino acids: CASSLGYGETQYF. As DNA, the CDR3 is TGTGCCAGCAGCTTAGGGTATGGGGAGACCCAGTACTTC.

The CDR3 protein is CSADRGRRWEQYF. The CDR3 bases are TGCAGCGCGGACAGGGGGCGCCGGTGGGAGCAGTACTTC. The V call is TRBV29-1, the J call TRBJ2-7; 11 nucleotides match TRBD1. Looked up from germline, CDR1 is SQVTM and CDR2 is ANQGSEA. The junction had 9 bases not matched to a gene; V was cut back by 7 bases and J by 7 bases. This CDR3 has 13 amino acids.

This clonotype is a singleton in its sample. V is TRBV6-4 and J is TRBJ1-2; D perhaps matches TRBD1 (6 bases). This CDR3 is 14 amino acids long. Germline values: CDR1 MRHNA, CDR2 SNTAGT. Trimming stripped 0 bases from V and 7 bases from J, with 12 bases between. CDR3 in amino acids: CASSDSGGAGGYTF. As DNA, the CDR3 is TGTGCCAGCAGTGACTCGGGGGGGGCTGGTGGCTACACCTTC.

This clonotype was seen ten or more times. The chain carries TRBV10-3 and TRBJ2-1; D tentatively fits TRBD1 or TRBD2 (6 bases each). Germline lookup yields CDR1 ENHRY and CDR2 SYGVKD. CDR3 length equals 16 residues. V was trimmed by 3 bases and J by 6 bases, leaving 18 bases between them. CDR3 DNA sequence: TGTGCCATCAGTGACCCGGGACTGGGGGCCAGCAATGAGCAGTTCTTC. Protein sequence: CAISDPGLGASNEQFF.

This chain uses TRBV2 with TRBJ2-3; TRBD2 might be the D (6 bases). Germline V gene sequence: CDR1 SNHLY, CDR2 FYNNEI. V was clipped by 6 bases and J by 6 bases, with 22 bases between them. CDR3 length: 16 amino acids. CDR3 bases: TGTGCCAGCAGCGCGGGGCAAACCCTCACATCGGATACGCAGTATTTT. Protein: CASSAGQTLTSDTQYF.

The DNA for the CDR3 is TGCAGCGTTAGCACTAGCGGGTCTAGCACAGATACGCAGTATTTT. Residues: CSVSTSGSSTDTQYF. V gene TRBV29-1 combines with J gene TRBJ2-3, with 9 bases identical to TRBD2. CDR1 is SQVTM and CDR2 is ANQGSEA in the germline V gene. This CDR3 region has 15 residues. V lost 5 bases and J lost 0; bases outside the gene matches: 6.

The V call is TRBV7-2, the J call TRBJ1-5; D is undetermined. Deletions cut 5 bases from V and 6 bases from J, with 17 bases between. Germline V gene data show CDR1 as SGHTA and CDR2 as FQGNSA. The CDR3 extends over 15 amino acids. CDR3 nucleotide sequence: TGTGCCAGCAGCAACGGTCGGAGCAAGGGTCAGCCCCAGCATTTT. Encoded protein: CASSNGRSKGQPQHF.

Worth noting for this clonotype: A junction boundary mismatches the germline segment, possibly from a read error. The V gene is TRBV11-1, the J gene TRBJ2-3; perhaps TRBD2 as D (6 bases). CDR3 size: 15 residues. Per the germline V gene, CDR1 is SGHAT and CDR2 is FQDESV (reference sequence). The CDR3 here is CASSLGTGDLDTQCF. The CDR3 DNA reads TGTGCCAGCAGCTTAGGGACGGGAGATCTAGATACGCAGTGTTTT.

This chain joins TRBV2 and TRBJ2-3; no reliable D call. This CDR3 comprises 13 residues. Germline CDR1 reads SNHLY; CDR2 reads FYNNEI. Between the trimmed V and J ends, which lost 6 bases and 1 base, there was a span of 8 bases. The CDR3 coding sequence is TGTGCCAGCAGGTTGCCAGGCACAGATACGCAGTATTTT. The encoded protein is CASRLPGTDTQYF.

This clonotype was counted a single time. The chain employs TRBV6-1 and TRBJ2-3, with 14 bases that match TRBD2. V lost 7 bases to trimming and J lost 1 base; unmatched junction nucleotides: 7. Per germline, CDR1 MNHNS and CDR2 SASEGT. The CDR3 is 17 amino acids. CDR3 sequence (DNA): TGTGCCAGCACCCAACCGGGACTAGCGGGAGGCACAGATACGCAGTATTTT. It is translated as CASTQPGLAGGTDTQYF.

This clonotype appeared once. The rearrangement joins TRBV25-1 to TRBJ1-2, with D possibly TRBD1 on 5 matching bases. The CDR3 totals 15 residues. V lost 0 bases, J lost 6 bases, and 14 bases lay in between. Per the germline V gene, CDR1 is MGHDK and CDR2 is SYGVNS. CDR3 region: CASSEYGWGTDGYTF. CDR3 nucleotides: TGTGCCAGCAGTGAATATGGCTGGGGGACTGATGGCTACACCTTC.

V and J are TRBV29-1 and TRBJ1-2; D gene uncertain. The germline CDR1 and CDR2 sequences are SQVTM and ANQGSEA. V was clipped by 8 bases and J by 6 bases, with 10 bases between them. CDR3 size: 10 residues. The CDR3 here is CSTYDNGYTF. The DNA of the CDR3 is TGCAGCACGTACGACAATGGCTACACCTTC.

Worth noting for this clonotype: One end of the junction varies from germline; a read error may be responsible. The genes are TRBV10-3 and TRBJ2-3, with D perhaps TRBD2 (6 bases). The CDR3 extends over 15 amino acids. Germline-derived CDR1 and CDR2 are ENHRY and SYGVKD. The chain's CDR3 is CASSYSLGGRDTQYF. The CDR3 coding sequence is TGTGCCAGCAGTTACTCCTTGGGAGGCAGGGATACGCAGTATTTT.

The V call is TRBV4-3, the J call TRBJ1-5; D ambiguous. V was clipped by 0 bases and J by 6 bases, with 12 bases between them. There are 15 residues in the CDR3. The germline V gene encodes CDR1 LGHNA and CDR2 YSLEER. Here the CDR3 reads CASSQDGLGRQPQHF. The CDR3 DNA sequence: TGCGCCAGCAGCCAAGATGGATTAGGACGTCAGCCCCAGCATTTT.